The 17 T cell receptor beta chains in this list originate from one sample, sequenced in a study of regulatory T cells in long-lasting Graves disease. Described time point: newly diagnosed GD, antithyroid drugs for less than 3 months. There was RNA extracted from PBMCs, and the TCR library was made from it. Arm-PCR of CDR3 regions with iRepertoire HTBI primers generated TCR beta libraries. TCRdb reprocessed the multiplex PCR reads with MiXCR, giving one entry per CDR3 protein. The sample contains fewer than 650,000 distinct CDR3 sequences, roughly a sixth of which appear only once. These data also formed part of another study, on T cells in Graves' hyperthyroidism and ophthalmopathy.

The sample was peripheral blood mononuclear cells (PBMCs), taken at new diagnosis, from a patient treated with antithyroid drugs. These receptors all stem from a young man with Graves disease.

This clonotype was observed many times. The chain couples TRBV2 to TRBJ1-6; D is ambiguous. V was cut by 4 bases and J by 0 bases, with 16 bases left in between. From germline, CDR1 is SNHLY and CDR2 FYNNEI. This CDR3 region has 18 residues. CDR3 sequence: CASSGNAAESSYNSPLHF. The CDR3 nucleotides are TGTGCCAGCAGTGGGAACGCGGCCGAAAGCTCCTATAATTCACCCCTCCACTTT.

Details on this clonotype: Possible read error: a much larger clone is one base away. A read error is likely, as this CDR3 ends without the conserved phenylalanine or tryptophan. The gene calls are TRBV7-7 and TRBJ2-1, with 10 nucleotides matching TRBD2. The germline gives CDR1 SSHAT, CDR2 FNYEAQ (reference sequence). The CDR3 is made up of 15 amino acids. The CDR3 DNA reads as TGTGCTAGCAGCCCGGGGGACAGCGGGAGGGCTGAGCAGTTCCTC. Translation gives CASSPGDSGRAEQFL.

This clonotype came up many times. Written as DNA, the CDR3 is TGTGCCAGCAGCCCTCGGACTAGCGGGAGCTACGAGCAGTACTTC. Protein product: CASSPRTSGSYEQYF. This chain links TRBV12-3 or TRBV12-4 with TRBJ2-7; 13 bases line up with TRBD2. The CDR3 sequence is 15 residues long. The J segment lost 3 bases and the V segment lost 6 bases, leaving 5 bases of the junction unmatched.

The chain recombines TRBV27 with TRBJ1-4; 11 bases fit TRBD1. The CDR3 consists of 15 residues. The junction had 7 bases not matched to a gene; V was cut back by 5 bases and J by 8 bases. Germline values: CDR1 MNHEY, CDR2 SMNVEV (reference sequence). The CDR3: CASSKDRGPWEKLFF. The CDR3 nucleotides are TGTGCCAGCAGTAAGGACAGGGGGCCGTGGGAAAAACTGTTTTTT.

The chain joins TRBV2 to TRBJ2-2; 9 positions match TRBD2. Germline V lookup: CDR1 SNHLY, CDR2 FYNNEI. There are 14 residues in the CDR3. J was trimmed by 5 bases and V by 8 bases; bases with no gene match: 6. As DNA, the CDR3 is TGTGCCAGCGAGAAGAGCGGGAGGACCGGGGAGCTGTTTTTT. Its translation: CASEKSGRTGELFF.

This clonotype was detected ten times or more. This chain uses TRBV2 with TRBJ1-1; D gene uncertain. Germline V gene sequence: CDR1 SNHLY, CDR2 FYNNEI. Trimming took off 6 bases at V and 1 base at J, with 9 bases between the two ends. The CDR3 spans 13 residues. The CDR3 DNA reads TGTGCCAGCAGCTTATACGGGAACACTGAAGCTTTCTTT. Translated: CASSLYGNTEAFF.

Turning to this clonotype: Mismatch with germline at one junction end may stem from a read error. This rearrangement joins TRBV5-1 to TRBJ2-7; 7 positions match TRBD2. Per germline, CDR1 SGHRS and CDR2 YFSETQ. The CDR3 length is 13 residues. CDR3 sequence reads: CASSLASGYEQCF. CDR3 nucleotide sequence: TGCGCCAGCAGCTTGGCTAGCGGCTACGAGCAGTGCTTC.

This clonotype was seen repeatedly, ten times or more. V gene TRBV7-9 combines with J gene TRBJ2-3, with D hard to call. Trimming took off 2 bases at V and 2 bases at J, with 8 bases between the two ends. Germline V gives CDR1 SEHNR, CDR2 FQNEAQ (reference sequence). The CDR3 covers 14 residues. The CDR3 nucleotides are TGTGCCAGCAGCTTACGGCAGACCACAGATACGCAGTATTTT. Translation gives CASSLRQTTDTQYF.

This clonotype was counted between two and nine times. V gene TRBV5-1 combines with J gene TRBJ2-1; D perhaps matches TRBD2 (7 bases). The ends were cut back, 1 base at V and 0 bases at J, with 20 bases in the middle. Germline-derived CDR1 and CDR2 are SGHRS and YFSETQ. This CDR3 has 19 residues. CDR3 DNA: TGCGCCAGCAGCTTGTCCTGGGGGCGGTGGGAGGGCTCCTACAATGAGCAGTTCTTC. As protein: CASSLSWGRWEGSYNEQFF.

The table lists this clonotype with many counts. The chain links TRBV7-8 to TRBJ2-3; D gene unclear. Between the trimmed V and J ends, which lost 6 bases and 6 bases, there was a span of 10 bases. CDR3 length: 12 amino acids. CDR1 is SGHVS and CDR2 is FQNEAQ in the germline V gene. DNA for the CDR3: TGTGCCAGCAGGCCGCGTATGGATACGCAGTATTTT. Its translation: CASRPRMDTQYF.

This clonotype was recorded at least ten times. The chain combines TRBV12-3 or TRBV12-4 with TRBJ1-1; D may be TRBD1 (5 bases). CDR3 size: 13 residues. The V end was cut by 5 bases, the J end by 4 bases, with 11 bases between. CDR3 DNA sequence: TGTGCCAGCAGTCCCCCGGGGGTCACTGAAGCTTTCTTT. As protein: CASSPPGVTEAFF.

This clonotype occurred a few times. The chain employs TRBV7-9 and TRBJ2-2, with 10 bases identical to TRBD2. Germline V gene data show CDR1 as SEHNR and CDR2 as FQNEAQ (reference sequence). The junction had 3 bases not matched to a gene; V was cut back by 2 bases and J by 0 bases. The CDR3 covers 17 residues. CDR3 DNA: TGTGCCAGCAGCTTACCACTAGCGGGGACGAACACCGGGGAGCTGTTTTTT. This encodes CASSLPLAGTNTGELFF. Filled out from reference TRBV7-9 and TRBJ2-2, the complete variable domain reads DTGVSQNPRHKITKRGQNVTFRCDPISEHNRLYWYRQTLGQGPEFLTYFQNEAQLEKSRLLSDRFSAERPKGSFSTLEIQRTEQGDSAMYLCASSLPLAGTNTGELFFGEGSRLTVL.

This clonotype has more than one count but fewer than ten. The gene calls are TRBV30 and TRBJ2-2, with a possible D match to TRBD2 (5 bases). The CDR3 is made up of 14 amino acids. Trimming took off 2 bases at V and 12 bases at J, with 19 bases between the two ends. The germline V gene encodes CDR1 GTSNPN and CDR2 SVGIG (reference sequence). The CDR3 sequence: CAWSRALIPGKLFF. CDR3 nucleotides: TGTGCCTGGAGTAGGGCCCTAATACCGGGGAAGCTGTTTTTT.

This clonotype appeared many times. The J gene is TRBJ2-1, the V gene TRBV7-3, with 12 bases lining up with TRBD2. This CDR3 is 16 amino acids long. Germline-derived CDR1 and CDR2 are SGHTA and FQGTGA. With V trimmed by 4 bases and J by 1 base, 2 bases remained unmatched. In DNA, the CDR3 is TGTGCCAGCAGCTCTAGCGGGAGGGTGTCCTACAATGAGCAGTTCTTC. Translation: CASSSSGRVSYNEQFF. The full variable domain, rest sourced from reference TRBV7-3 and TRBJ2-1, is GAGVSQTPSNKVTEKGKYVELRCDPISGHTALYWYRQSLGQGPEFLIYFQGTGAADDSGLPNDRFFAVRPEGSVSTLKIQRTERGDSAVYLCASSSSGRVSYNEQFFGPGTRLTVL.

This sequence joins TRBV6-2 or TRBV6-3 and TRBJ2-2; D might be TRBD1 (5 bases). Between the trimmed V and J ends, which lost 2 bases and 1 base, there was a span of 14 bases. The V gene's germline CDR1 is MNHEY and CDR2 SVGEGT. The CDR3 extends over 17 amino acids. The CDR3 sequence: CASSYETETVNTGELFF. CDR3 sequence (DNA): TGTGCCAGCAGTTACGAGACAGAGACCGTGAACACCGGGGAGCTGTTTTTT.

This clonotype was detected only a few times. V is TRBV29-1 and J is TRBJ1-5; 10 bases are a match to TRBD1. The CDR3 has 15 amino acids. J gave up 1 base and V 4 bases, and 4 bases lay outside the gene matches. Germline assignment: CDR1 SQVTM and CDR2 ANQGSEA. The CDR3 region is CSVGTGGRSNQPQHF. The CDR3 nucleotides are TGCAGCGTTGGGACAGGGGGACGGAGCAATCAGCCCCAGCATTTT.

This clonotype occurred many times. The rearrangement joins TRBV12-3 or TRBV12-4 to TRBJ1-5; 8 bases are a match to TRBD1. V lost 4 bases to trimming and J lost 5 bases; unmatched junction nucleotides: 7. The CDR3 is made up of 15 amino acids. CDR3 nucleotide sequence: TGTGCCAGCAGTTCCCTGGACAGGGTTGATCAGCCCCAGCATTTT. This sequence encodes CASSSLDRVDQPQHF.